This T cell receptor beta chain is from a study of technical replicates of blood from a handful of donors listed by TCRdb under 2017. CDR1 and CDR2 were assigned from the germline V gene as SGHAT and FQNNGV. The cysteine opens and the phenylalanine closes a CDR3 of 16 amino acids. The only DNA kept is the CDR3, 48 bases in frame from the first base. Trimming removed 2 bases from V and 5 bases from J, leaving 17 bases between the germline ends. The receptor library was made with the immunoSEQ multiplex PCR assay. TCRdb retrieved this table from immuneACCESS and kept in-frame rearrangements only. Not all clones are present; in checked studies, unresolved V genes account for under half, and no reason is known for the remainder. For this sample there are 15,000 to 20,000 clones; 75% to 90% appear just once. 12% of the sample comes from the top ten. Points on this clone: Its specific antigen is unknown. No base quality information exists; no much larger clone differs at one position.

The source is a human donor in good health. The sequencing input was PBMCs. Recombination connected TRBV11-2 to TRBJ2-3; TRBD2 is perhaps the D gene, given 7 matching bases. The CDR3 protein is CASSLPGGQVIDTQYF. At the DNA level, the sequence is TGTGCCAGCAGCTTACCGGGGGGCCAGGTAATAGATACGCAGTATTTT.